The 29 T cell receptor beta chains below come from one sample, sequenced in a study of blood T cells in healthy people across ages. A second PCR, run for roughly 7 to 11 cycles, used a sample-barcoded 5' primer plus a J-beta primer mix. Each CDR3 protein gets one entry after TCRdb re-called the 5' RACE reads with MiXCR. This table holds roughly 1,700,000 distinct CDR3 sequences, under 30% found once. The specimen sequenced was blood. The receptors here all came from a young woman in good health.

This clonotype has a handful of counts. The chain carries TRBV6-2 or TRBV6-3 and TRBJ2-1; the D gene is possibly TRBD2 (5 bases). V lost 4 bases and J 1 base, leaving 11 bases between the germline ends. The CDR3 sequence is 15 residues long. CDR1 and CDR2 from the germline V gene are MNHEY and SVGEGT. CDR3 coding DNA: TGTGCCAGCAGTTCTGGGAGTAATTCCTACAATGAGCAGTTCTTC. This codes for CASSSGSNSYNEQFF.

The chain couples TRBV12-3 or TRBV12-4 to TRBJ2-5; 9 bases line up with TRBD2. The CDR3 is 14 amino acids. V was clipped by 8 bases and J by 4 bases; unmatched bases: 8. The CDR3 coding sequence is TGTGCCAGCTCACAGAGAGCGGGAGGAGAGACCCAGTACTTC. The encoded protein is CASSQRAGGETQYF.

This clonotype has just a few counts. This sequence joins TRBV20-1 and TRBJ1-2; D might be TRBD1 (6 bases). Trimming shortened V by 4 bases and J by 5 bases, and 17 bases separated the two germline ends. Germline CDR1 DFQATT, CDR2 SNEGSKA (reference sequence). The CDR3 covers 14 residues. In nucleotides, the CDR3 is TGCAGTGCTATAAATTGGGGGGCGACTTATGGCTACACCTTC. Amino acid sequence: CSAINWGATYGYTF.

This clonotype has only a few counts. The V call is TRBV7-2, the J call TRBJ1-5; TRBD1 might be the D (5 bases). Trimming shortened V by 5 bases and J by 3 bases, and 11 bases separated the two germline ends. Per the germline V gene, CDR1 is SGHTA and CDR2 is FQGNSA. This CDR3 has 14 residues. In nucleotides, the CDR3 is TGTGCCAGCAGCACGGGACGGTCCAATCAGCCCCAGCATTTT. Encoded protein: CASSTGRSNQPQHF.

In its sample, this clonotype was seen many times. The chain is built from TRBV7-3 and TRBJ2-1, with 7 bases lining up with TRBD1. CDR1 and CDR2 (germline): SGHTA, FQGTGA. J was trimmed by 7 bases and V by 2 bases; bases with no gene match: 5. This CDR3 has 14 residues. The CDR3 loop reads CASSLPGQNNEQFF. Written as DNA, the CDR3 is TGTGCCAGCAGCTTACCGGGACAGAATAATGAGCAGTTCTTC.

This clonotype was found a few times. This CDR3 reads CASSFGTSEQETQYF. The DNA of the CDR3 is TGTGCCAGCAGCTTTGGGACTAGCGAACAAGAGACCCAGTACTTC. The chain carries TRBV7-3 and TRBJ2-5; 10 bases line up with TRBD2. CDR3 length equals 15 residues. Germline lookup yields CDR1 SGHTA and CDR2 FQGTGA. Germline trimming cut 3 bases from V and 2 bases from J; bases unmatched to any gene: 3.

V is TRBV7-9 and J is TRBJ2-5, with TRBD2 matching 11 bases. Germline V gene sequence: CDR1 SEHNR, CDR2 FQNEAQ (reference sequence). V lost 2 bases, J lost 5 bases, and 7 bases stayed unmatched. This CDR3 has 16 residues. The CDR3 sequence: CASSLLLAGGLETQYF. CDR3 in DNA: TGTGCCAGCAGCTTATTGTTAGCGGGAGGGTTGGAGACCCAGTACTTC.

In its sample, this clonotype was seen a few times. The chain links TRBV3-1 to TRBJ2-7; tentative D call: TRBD1 (5 bases). There are 14 residues in the CDR3. Per germline, CDR1 LGHDT and CDR2 YNNKEL (reference sequence). Trimming pared 1 base from V and 4 bases from J, leaving 11 bases between. CDR3 sequence reads: CASSQGGSHYEQYF. The CDR3, as DNA: TGTGCCAGCAGCCAAGGGGGCAGTCATTACGAGCAGTACTTC.

The chain combines TRBV11-1 with TRBJ2-1; TRBD2 matches 10 bases. The junction had 25 bases not matched to a gene; V was cut back by 7 bases and J by 1 base. This CDR3 is built from 22 residues. CDR1 is SGHAT and CDR2 is FQDESV in the germline V gene (reference sequence). DNA of the CDR3: TGTGCCAGCACCCCTCTTGCCGGGGCTAGCGGGAGTATTAGTAGGTCCTACAATGAGCAGTTCTTC. It yields the protein CASTPLAGASGSISRSYNEQFF.

With respect to this clonotype: This may arise from a read error, as a much more abundant clone is one base away. The V call is TRBV7-2, the J call TRBJ2-1; TRBD2 is a possible D gene (5 bases). Germline V gene lookup returns CDR1 SGHTA and CDR2 FQGNSA. The CDR3 totals 13 residues. The CDR3 nucleotides are TGTGTCAGCGGTTACAACTCCTACAATGAGCAGTTCTTC. Translated: CVSGYNSYNEQFF.

Many counts were recorded for this clonotype. In nucleotides, the CDR3 is TGCAGTGCTAGCCTACGGGGAGGAGGGTATGGCTACACCTTC. Translating it yields CSASLRGGGYGYTF. V and J are TRBV20-1 and TRBJ1-2; D is ambiguous. Trimming left V 3 bases short and J 5 bases short, with 16 bases between. This CDR3 contains 14 residues. The V gene's germline CDR1 is DFQATT and CDR2 SNEGSKA (reference sequence).

There are many counts of this clonotype. The J gene is TRBJ2-7, the V gene TRBV4-1; TRBD2 is a possible D gene (7 bases). This CDR3 contains 15 residues. CDR1 and CDR2 from the germline V gene are MGHRA and YSYEKL. V was cut by 0 bases and J by 0 bases, with 9 bases left in between. The CDR3 bases are TGCGCCAGCAGCCAAGATGGGGGGGCCTCCTACGAGCAGTACTTC. Its protein is CASSQDGGASYEQYF.

The chain is built from TRBV7-2 and TRBJ2-3, with D uncertain. The CDR3 runs to 13 residues. With 2 bases removed from V and 5 bases from J, the gap between germline ends came to 8 bases. Germline V gene sequence: CDR1 SGHTA, CDR2 FQGNSA. In DNA form, the CDR3 reads TGTGCCAGCAGCTTAATTCTGGAAGATACGCAGTATTTT. Translation: CASSLILEDTQYF.

This clonotype was found once. J is TRBJ1-2 and V is TRBV5-1; D might be TRBD1 (6 bases). Looked up from germline, CDR1 is SGHRS and CDR2 is YFSETQ. There are 14 residues in the CDR3. The ends were cut back, 3 bases at V and 6 bases at J, with 15 bases in the middle. This chain's CDR3 is CASSSPGHLDGYTF. The CDR3 DNA reads as TGCGCCAGCAGCTCTCCGGGACACTTAGATGGCTACACCTTC.

In this sample, this clonotype turned up a few times. This chain connects TRBV5-1 to TRBJ1-2; D unresolved. The ends were cut back, 0 bases at V and 7 bases at J, with 16 bases in the middle. This CDR3 is built from 15 residues. CDR1 SGHRS and CDR2 YFSETQ come from the germline V gene. For the CDR3, the DNA is TGCGCCAGCAGCTTGGATCTCGCGGAGCTCGGTGGCTACACCTTC. Protein: CASSLDLAELGGYTF. The entire variable domain, with the rest obtained from reference TRBV5-1 and TRBJ1-2, is as follows: KAGVTQTPRYLIKTRGQQVTLSCSPISGHRSVSWYQQTPGQGLQFLFEYFSETQRNKGNFPGRFSGRQFSNSRSEMNVSTLELGDSALYLCASSLDLAELGGYTFGSGTRLTVV.

The J gene is TRBJ1-2, the V gene TRBV5-6; TRBD1 aligns across 9 bases. The CDR3 runs to 15 residues. Germline lookup yields CDR1 SGHDT and CDR2 YYEEEE. J was trimmed by 6 bases and V by 4 bases; bases with no gene match: 10. The CDR3 protein is CASSLPGQGFDGYTF. DNA of the CDR3: TGTGCCAGCAGCCTCCCGGGACAGGGATTTGATGGCTACACCTTC.

V gene TRBV20-1 combines with J gene TRBJ1-4, with D hard to call. The germline V gene encodes CDR1 DFQATT and CDR2 SNEGSKA (reference sequence). The CDR3 covers 14 residues. V was shortened by 6 bases and J by 2 bases, with 13 bases between the two germline ends. The CDR3 region has the DNA TGCAGTGCAGAAGGTGGGGAGACTAATGAAAAACTGTTTTTT. This gives the protein CSAEGGETNEKLFF.

The V and J genes are TRBV5-1 and TRBJ2-7; TRBD1 agrees at 11 bases. Losses at the gene ends were 4 bases for V and 9 bases for J; bases not matched to a gene: 12. Germline V gives CDR1 SGHRS, CDR2 YFSETQ. This CDR3 is 15 amino acids long. CDR3 sequence (DNA): TGCGCCAGCAGCCGCACCGGGACAGGGGGAAGCGGGCAGTACTTC. Translated, it gives CASSRTGTGGSGQYF. Full variable domain (rest looked up from reference TRBV5-1 and TRBJ2-7): KAGVTQTPRYLIKTRGQQVTLSCSPISGHRSVSWYQQTPGQGLQFLFEYFSETQRNKGNFPGRFSGRQFSNSRSEMNVSTLELGDSALYLCASSRTGTGGSGQYFGPGTRLTVT.

This clonotype came up a few times. This chain joins TRBV7-7 and TRBJ2-3; 7 bases match TRBD2. There are 15 residues in the CDR3. The V gene end was trimmed by 0 bases and the J gene end by 3 bases; junction bases not matched to a gene: 3. Germline V gene data show CDR1 as SSHAT and CDR2 as FNYEAQ (reference sequence). CDR3: CASSLANGGTDTQYF. The CDR3 nucleotides are TGTGCCAGCAGCTTAGCGAACGGGGGGACAGATACGCAGTATTTT. Together with reference TRBV7-7 and TRBJ2-3, the CDR3 gives the full variable domain: GAGVSQSPRYKVTKRGQDVTLRCDPISSHATLYWYQQALGQGPEFLTYFNYEAQPDKSGLPSDRFSAERPEGSISTLTIQRTEQRDSAMYRCASSLANGGTDTQYFGPGTRLTVL.

About this clonotype: The junction departs from germline at one end; a sequencing error may be responsible. The rearrangement joins TRBV5-7 to TRBJ2-6; D gene uncertain. Being an ORF, TRBV5-7 has a function that is uncertain. The CDR3 consists of 15 residues. CDR3 nucleotides: TGTGCCAGCGGCTTAATAAGCCCTGGGGCCAACGTCCTGACTTTC. Amino acids: CASGLISPGANVLTF.

This clonotype was seen many times. The chain uses TRBV20-1 and TRBJ2-7; 9 positions agree with TRBD1. The germline V gene has CDR1 DFQATT and CDR2 SNEGSKA (reference sequence). The CDR3 totals 17 residues. V shed 6 bases, J shed 6 bases, and the junction held 21 bases outside the gene matches. The CDR3 protein is CSATAKTPGQGMFEQYF. CDR3 nucleotides: TGCAGTGCCACCGCGAAAACCCCGGGACAGGGTATGTTCGAGCAGTACTTC.

This clonotype was observed a few times. The gene calls are TRBV5-1 and TRBJ2-3, with 8 nucleotides matching TRBD2. Germline V gives CDR1 SGHRS, CDR2 YFSETQ. The junction had 9 bases not matched to a gene; V was cut back by 3 bases and J by 0 bases. This CDR3 has 17 amino acids. Written as DNA, the CDR3 is TGCGCCAGCAGCTCGGGGAACTTAGCGGGGAGCACAGATACGCAGTATTTT. It specifies CASSSGNLAGSTDTQYF. The variable domain in full, with the rest retrieved from reference TRBV5-1 and TRBJ2-3, is KAGVTQTPRYLIKTRGQQVTLSCSPISGHRSVSWYQQTPGQGLQFLFEYFSETQRNKGNFPGRFSGRQFSNSRSEMNVSTLELGDSALYLCASSSGNLAGSTDTQYFGPGTRLTVL.

The chain recombines TRBV2 with TRBJ2-5; no clear D gene. The V gene lost 5 bases and the J gene lost 0 bases, with 10 bases spanning the gap. This CDR3 contains 14 residues. Per germline, CDR1 SNHLY and CDR2 FYNNEI. The chain's CDR3 is CASSFARDQETQYF. The CDR3, as DNA: TGTGCCAGCAGTTTCGCTCGGGACCAAGAGACCCAGTACTTC.

This sequence joins TRBV27 and TRBJ2-3; D remains ambiguous. Germline V gives CDR1 MNHEY, CDR2 SMNVEV (reference sequence). The CDR3 consists of 16 residues. Trimming removed 5 bases at V and 2 bases at J, with 17 bases between. The chain's CDR3 is CASSRRPVLFTDTQYF. The CDR3 bases are TGTGCCAGCAGTCGTCGGCCCGTCCTCTTCACAGATACGCAGTATTTT.

This clonotype was detected only a few times. The V call is TRBV9, the J call TRBJ1-1, with no clear D. The V end was cut by 3 bases, the J end by 1 base, with 10 bases between. CDR3 length: 14 residues. Germline CDR1 SGDLS, CDR2 YYNGEE. The CDR3 loop is CASSADRRNTEAFF. The CDR3 DNA reads TGTGCCAGCAGCGCAGACCGGCGGAACACTGAAGCTTTCTTT.

This clonotype was seen at least ten times. V usage is TRBV7-9 and J usage is TRBJ2-7, with 8 bases that match TRBD2. In germline, CDR1 is SEHNR, CDR2 FQNEAQ (reference sequence). V trimming: 1 base; J trimming: 1 base; junction bases outside the gene matches: 3. The CDR3 has 15 residues. The DNA of the CDR3 is TGTGCCAGCAGCTTAGAAGCGGGAGTTTCCTACGAGCAGTACTTC. It yields the protein CASSLEAGVSYEQYF.

This chain connects TRBV3-1 to TRBJ2-1; tentatively, D is TRBD2 (6 bases). Trimming took 1 base from V and 9 from J, leaving 10 bases between them. The germline V gene has CDR1 LGHDT and CDR2 YNNKEL (reference sequence). This CDR3 spans 13 amino acids. Written as DNA, the CDR3 is TGTGCCAGCAGCCAAGGCGGGATTAGTGAGCAGTTCTTC. It translates to CASSQGGISEQFF.

V usage is TRBV5-1 and J usage is TRBJ2-4; 11 bases fit TRBD2. The J call may be faulty, since TRBJ2-7 better matches the DNA end. The CDR3 is 15 residues long. The V gene's germline CDR1 is SGHRS and CDR2 YFSETQ. The CDR3 DNA follows: TGCGCCAGCAGCTTGCGAGGGACTAGCGGCTACGAGCAGTACTTC. It translates to CASSLRGTSGYEQYF.

Points on this clonotype: A read error may explain this, as a much larger clone is one base away. The chain joins TRBV5-1 to TRBJ2-1, with 10 bases identical to TRBD2. With V trimmed by 0 bases and J by 6 bases, 9 bases remained unmatched. The CDR3 is 17 residues long. The germline V gene has CDR1 SGHRS and CDR2 YFSETQ. In DNA form, the CDR3 reads TGCGCCAGCAGCTTGGCAGCTAGCGGGGGTCTTAGCAATGAGCAGTTCTTC. This translates into CASSLAASGGLSNEQFF. Based on the CDR3 plus reference TRBV5-1 and TRBJ2-1, the full variable domain is KAGVTQTPRYLIKTRGQQVTLSCSPISGHRSVSWYQQTPGQGLQFLFEYFSETQRNKGNFPGRFSGRQFSNSRSEMNVSTLELGDSALYLCASSLAASGGLSNEQFFGPGTRLTVL.